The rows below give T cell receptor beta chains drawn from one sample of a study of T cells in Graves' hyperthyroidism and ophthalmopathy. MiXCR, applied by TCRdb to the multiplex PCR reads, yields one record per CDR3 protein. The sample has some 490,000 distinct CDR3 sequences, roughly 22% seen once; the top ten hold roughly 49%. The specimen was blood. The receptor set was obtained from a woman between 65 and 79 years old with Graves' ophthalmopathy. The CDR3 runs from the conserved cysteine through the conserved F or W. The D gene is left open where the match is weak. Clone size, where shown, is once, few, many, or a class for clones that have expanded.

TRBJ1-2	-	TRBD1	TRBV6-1	CASSRGQGAVGYTF	TGTGCCAGCAGCCGGGGACAGGGGGCGGTAGGCTACACCTTC
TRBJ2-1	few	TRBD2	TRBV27	CASSREPLTSGSPLGQFF	TGTGCCAGCAGCCGCGAGCCCTTGACTAGCGGGAGCCCCCTAGGGCAGTTCTTC
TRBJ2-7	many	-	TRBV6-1	CASSLGGRNEQYF	TGTGCCAGCAGTCTAGGGGGGCGAAACGAGCAGTACTTC
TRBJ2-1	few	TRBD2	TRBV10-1	CASSGRSGRYNEQFF	TGCGCCAGCAGCGGGAGGAGTGGTCGGTACAATGAGCAGTTCTTC
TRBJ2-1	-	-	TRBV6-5	CASSYRGYNEQFF	TGTGCCAGCAGTTACAGGGGGTACAATGAGCAGTTCTTC
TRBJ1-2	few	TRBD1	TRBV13	CASRRQGSYGYTF	TGTGCCAGCAGGAGACAGGGGAGCTATGGCTACACCTTC
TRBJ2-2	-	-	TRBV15	CATSLGTPAAGELFF	TGTGCCACCAGCCTCGGGACACCGGCGGCCGGGGAGCTGTTTTTT
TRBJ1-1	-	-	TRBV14	CASSRQGTEAFF	TGTGCCAGCAGCCGCCAGGGGACTGAAGCTTTCTTT
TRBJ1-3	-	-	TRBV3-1	CASSQEVGNTIYF	TGTGCCAGCAGCCAAGAAGTTGGGAACACCATATATTTT
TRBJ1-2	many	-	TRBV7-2	CASSLAQQGMSYGYTF	TGTGCCAGCAGCTTAGCGCAACAGGGAATGAGCTATGGCTACACCTTC
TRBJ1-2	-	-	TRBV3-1	CASSQTRGVSGYTF	TGTGCCAGCAGCCAAACGCGAGGGGTGAGTGGCTACACCTTC
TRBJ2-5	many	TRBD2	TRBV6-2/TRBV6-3	CASRNSGTETQYF	TGTGCCAGCAGAAATAGCGGGACGGAGACCCAGTACTTC
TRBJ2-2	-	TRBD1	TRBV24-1	CATSDSSGTGVTGELFF	TGTGCCACCAGTGACTCCTCCGGGACAGGGGTCACCGGGGAGCTGTTTTTT
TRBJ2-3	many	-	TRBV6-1	CASSESLSGTDTQYF	TGTGCCAGCAGCGAGTCCCTATCGGGCACAGATACGCAGTATTTT
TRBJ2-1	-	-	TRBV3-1	CASSPGTRFLGNEQFF	TGTGCCAGCAGCCCCGGCACTAGGTTTCTGGGTAATGAGCAGTTCTTC
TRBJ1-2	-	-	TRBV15	CATSRGGNYGYTF	TGTGCCACCAGCAGAGGTGGGAACTATGGCTACACCTTC
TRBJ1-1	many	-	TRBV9	CASSSSMSTEAFF	TGTGCCAGCAGCTCTTCTATGAGCACTGAAGCTTTCTTT
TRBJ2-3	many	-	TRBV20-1	CSAPLRGVGPDTQYF	TGCAGTGCTCCTCTTCGAGGGGTGGGCCCAGATACGCAGTATTTT
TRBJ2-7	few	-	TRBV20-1	CSARWRGPYEQYF	TGCAGTGCTAGGTGGCGGGGTCCCTACGAGCAGTACTTC
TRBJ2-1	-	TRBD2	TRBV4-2	CASSSGRAVDEQFF	TGTGCCAGCAGCAGCGGGAGGGCCGTGGATGAGCAGTTCTTC
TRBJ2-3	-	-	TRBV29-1	CSVEKSDREDTQYF	TGCAGCGTTGAAAAGTCGGACCGTGAGGATACGCAGTATTTT
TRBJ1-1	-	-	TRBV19	CASKGGSMNTEAFF	TGTGCCAGTAAAGGCGGATCCATGAACACTGAAGCTTTCTTT
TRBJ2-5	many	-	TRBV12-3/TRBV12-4	CASPPRAPGTQETQYF	TGTGCCAGCCCTCCCAGAGCCCCCGGGACTCAAGAGACCCAGTACTTC
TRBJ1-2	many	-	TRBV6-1	CASSEEGGYGYTF	TGTGCCAGCAGTGAAGAAGGGGGATATGGCTACACCTTC
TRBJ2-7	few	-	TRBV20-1	CSAYPAGAPKEQYF	TGCAGTGCTTACCCGGCGGGGGCCCCTAAGGAGCAGTACTTC
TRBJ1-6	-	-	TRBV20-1	CSARGTSYSPLHF	TGCAGTGCTAGGGGGACCTCCTATTCACCCCTCCACTTT
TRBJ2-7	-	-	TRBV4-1	CASSQPLSQGISYEQYF	TGCGCCAGCAGCCAACCTCTAAGCCAGGGGATCTCCTACGAGCAGTACTTC
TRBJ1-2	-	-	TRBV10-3	CAISESRDTSAGYTF	TGTGCCATCAGTGAGTCGCGCGACACGTCGGCGGGCTACACCTTC
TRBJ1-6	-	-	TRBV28	CASRGVGSPLHF	TGTGCCAGCCGGGGGGTGGGTTCACCCCTCCACTTT
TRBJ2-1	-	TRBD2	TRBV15	CATSRGLTSGRANEQFF	TGTGCCACCAGCAGGGGTCTGACTAGCGGGAGGGCCAATGAGCAGTTCTTC
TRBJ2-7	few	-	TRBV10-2	CASSEPPVVSYEQYF	TGCGCCAGCAGTGAGCCCCCGGTTGTCTCCTACGAGCAGTACTTC
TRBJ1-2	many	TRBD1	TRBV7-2	CASSWDRGPYGYTF	TGTGCCAGCAGCTGGGACAGGGGACCCTATGGCTACACCTTC
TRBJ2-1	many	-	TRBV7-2	CASSFRRESNEQFF	TGTGCCAGCAGCTTTAGACGGGAGAGCAATGAGCAGTTCTTC
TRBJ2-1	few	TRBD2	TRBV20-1	CSASLAGLPNEQFF	TGCAGTGCTAGCCTAGCGGGACTCCCCAATGAGCAGTTCTTC
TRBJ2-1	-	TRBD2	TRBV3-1	CASSLAGDRGIEQFF	TGTGCCAGCAGCCTAGCGGGAGACCGAGGCATTGAGCAGTTCTTC